This entry describes one T cell receptor beta chain. The sample comes from a study of control samples from healthy donors and cancer patients. Measured with immunoSEQ multiplex PCR; TCRdb has only the in-frame clones, and not every one. The sample lists roughly 120,000 clones, approximately 95% occurring once. Trimming took 4 bases from V and 1 from J; bases not matched to a gene: 3. Germline CDR1 is MDHEN and CDR2 is SYDVKM. The CDR3 has 14 residues. The J gene is TRBJ2-5, the V gene TRBV28; TRBD1 agrees at 7 bases. The clonotype comes from a man between 25 and 39 years old in good health. The sample was blood. The CDR3 protein is CASSSDRVQETQYF. The CDR3, as DNA: TGTGCCAGCAGTTCCGACAGGGTCCAAGAGACCCAGTACTTC.